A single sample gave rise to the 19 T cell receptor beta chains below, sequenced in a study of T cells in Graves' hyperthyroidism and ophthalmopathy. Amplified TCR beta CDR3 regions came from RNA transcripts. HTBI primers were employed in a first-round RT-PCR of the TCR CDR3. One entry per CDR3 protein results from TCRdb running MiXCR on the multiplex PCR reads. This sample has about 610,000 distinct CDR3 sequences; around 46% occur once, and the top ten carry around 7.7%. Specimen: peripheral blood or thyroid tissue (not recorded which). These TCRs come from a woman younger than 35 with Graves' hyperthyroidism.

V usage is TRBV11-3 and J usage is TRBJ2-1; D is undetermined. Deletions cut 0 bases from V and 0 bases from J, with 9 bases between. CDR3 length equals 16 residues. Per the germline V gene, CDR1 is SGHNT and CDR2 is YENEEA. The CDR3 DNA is TGTGCCAGCAGCTTAGACAGGCTAAGCTCCTACAATGAGCAGTTCTTC. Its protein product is CASSLDRLSSYNEQFF.

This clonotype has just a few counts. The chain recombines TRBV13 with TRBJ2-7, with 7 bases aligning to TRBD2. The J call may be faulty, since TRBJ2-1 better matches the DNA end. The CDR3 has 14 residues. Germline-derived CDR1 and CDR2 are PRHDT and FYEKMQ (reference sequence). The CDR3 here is CAGESSGTDNEQFF. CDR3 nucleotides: TGTGCCGGCGAGTCCAGCGGGACTGACAATGAGCAGTTCTTC.

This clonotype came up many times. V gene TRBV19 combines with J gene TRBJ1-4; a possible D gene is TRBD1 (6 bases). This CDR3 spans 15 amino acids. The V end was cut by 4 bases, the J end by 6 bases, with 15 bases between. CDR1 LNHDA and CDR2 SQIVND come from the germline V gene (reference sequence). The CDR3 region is CASSTTLQGYEKLFF. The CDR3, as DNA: TGTGCCAGTAGTACGACACTACAGGGATATGAAAAACTGTTTTTT.

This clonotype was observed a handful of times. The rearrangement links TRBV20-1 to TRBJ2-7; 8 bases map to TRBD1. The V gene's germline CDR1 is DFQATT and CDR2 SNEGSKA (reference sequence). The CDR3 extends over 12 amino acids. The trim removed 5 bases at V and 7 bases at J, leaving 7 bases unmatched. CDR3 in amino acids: CSASRGPDEQYF. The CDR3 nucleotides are TGCAGTGCTTCCAGGGGGCCTGATGAGCAGTACTTC.

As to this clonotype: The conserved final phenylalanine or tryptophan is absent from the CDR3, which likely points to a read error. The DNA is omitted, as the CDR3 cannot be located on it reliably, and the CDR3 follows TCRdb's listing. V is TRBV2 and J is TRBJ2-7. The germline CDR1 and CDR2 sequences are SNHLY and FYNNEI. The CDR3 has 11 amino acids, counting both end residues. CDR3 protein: CASSLADGANT.

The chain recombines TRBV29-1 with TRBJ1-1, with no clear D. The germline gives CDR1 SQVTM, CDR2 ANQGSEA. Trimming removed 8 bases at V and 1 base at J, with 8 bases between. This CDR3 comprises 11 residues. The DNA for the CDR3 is TGCAGCACTACAGCGAACACTGAAGCTTTCTTT. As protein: CSTTANTEAFF.

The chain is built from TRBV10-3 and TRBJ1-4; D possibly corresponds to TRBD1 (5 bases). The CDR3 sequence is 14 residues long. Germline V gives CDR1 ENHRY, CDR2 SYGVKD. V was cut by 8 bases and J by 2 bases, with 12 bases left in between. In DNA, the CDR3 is TGTGCCATCTCGGAGGGGAAGACTAATGAAAAACTGTTTTTT. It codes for CAISEGKTNEKLFF.

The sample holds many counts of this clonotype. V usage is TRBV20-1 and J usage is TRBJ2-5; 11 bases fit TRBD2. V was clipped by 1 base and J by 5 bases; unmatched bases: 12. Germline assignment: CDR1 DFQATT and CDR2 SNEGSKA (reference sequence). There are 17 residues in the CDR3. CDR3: CSARVQTSGAARETQYF. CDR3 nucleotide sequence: TGCAGTGCTAGAGTACAGACTAGCGGGGCTGCTCGGGAGACCCAGTACTTC.

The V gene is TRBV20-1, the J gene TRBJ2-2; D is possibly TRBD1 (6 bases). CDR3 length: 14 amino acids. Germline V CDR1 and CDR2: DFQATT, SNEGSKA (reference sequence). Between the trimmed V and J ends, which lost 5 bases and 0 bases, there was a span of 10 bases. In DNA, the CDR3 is TGCAGTGCTTTCCGACAGGCGAACACCGGGGAGCTGTTTTTT. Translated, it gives CSAFRQANTGELFF.

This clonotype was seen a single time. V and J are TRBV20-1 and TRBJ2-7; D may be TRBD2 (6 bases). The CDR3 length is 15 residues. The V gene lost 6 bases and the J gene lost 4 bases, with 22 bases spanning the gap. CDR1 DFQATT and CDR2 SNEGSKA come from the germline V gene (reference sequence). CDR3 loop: CSASSARSGGYEQYF. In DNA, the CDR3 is TGCAGTGCCAGCAGCGCCCGGAGTGGGGGGTACGAGCAGTACTTC.

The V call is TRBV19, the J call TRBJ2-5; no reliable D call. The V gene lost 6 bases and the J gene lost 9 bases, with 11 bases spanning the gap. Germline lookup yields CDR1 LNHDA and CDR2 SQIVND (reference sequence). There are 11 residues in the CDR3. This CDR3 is CASSSRMSQYF. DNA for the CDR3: TGTGCCAGTAGCTCACGGATGTCCCAGTACTTC.

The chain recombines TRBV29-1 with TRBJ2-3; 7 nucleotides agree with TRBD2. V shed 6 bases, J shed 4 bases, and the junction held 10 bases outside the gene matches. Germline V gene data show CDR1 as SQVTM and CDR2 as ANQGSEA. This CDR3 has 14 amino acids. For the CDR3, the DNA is TGCAGCGTCAAGAAGCGGGACTTAGCAGATACGCAGTATTTT. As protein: CSVKKRDLADTQYF.

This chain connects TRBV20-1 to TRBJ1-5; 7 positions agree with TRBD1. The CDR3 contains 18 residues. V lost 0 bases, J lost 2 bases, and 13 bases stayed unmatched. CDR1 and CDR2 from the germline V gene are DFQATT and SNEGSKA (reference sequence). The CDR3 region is CSARDLGGQVNGNQPQHF. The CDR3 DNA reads TGCAGTGCTAGAGATTTGGGAGGACAGGTTAATGGCAATCAGCCCCAGCATTTT.

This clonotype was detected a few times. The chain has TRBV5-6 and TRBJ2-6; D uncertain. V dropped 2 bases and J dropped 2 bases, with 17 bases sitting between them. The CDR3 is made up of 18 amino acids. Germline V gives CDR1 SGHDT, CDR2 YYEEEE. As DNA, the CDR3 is TGTGCCAGCAGCTTTGGGAACTCTCCCCTCGCTGGGGCCAACGTCCTGACTTTC. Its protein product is CASSFGNSPLAGANVLTF.

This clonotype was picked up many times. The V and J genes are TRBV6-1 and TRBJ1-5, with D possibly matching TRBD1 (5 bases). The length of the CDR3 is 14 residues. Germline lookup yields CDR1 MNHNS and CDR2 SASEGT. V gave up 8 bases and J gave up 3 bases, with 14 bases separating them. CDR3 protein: CASEFGRANQPQHF. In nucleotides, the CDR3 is TGTGCCAGCGAATTTGGCAGGGCCAATCAGCCCCAGCATTTT.

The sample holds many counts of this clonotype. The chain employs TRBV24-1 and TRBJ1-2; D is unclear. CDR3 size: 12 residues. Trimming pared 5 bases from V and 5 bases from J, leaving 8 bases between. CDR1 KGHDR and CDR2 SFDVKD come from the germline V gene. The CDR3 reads CATSGSGYGYTF. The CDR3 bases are TGTGCCACCAGTGGTAGCGGGTATGGCTACACCTTC.

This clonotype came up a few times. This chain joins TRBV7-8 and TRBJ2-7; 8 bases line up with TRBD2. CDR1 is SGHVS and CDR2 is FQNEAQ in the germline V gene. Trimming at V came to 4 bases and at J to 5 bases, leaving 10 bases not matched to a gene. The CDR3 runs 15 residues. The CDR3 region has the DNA TGTGCCAGCAGCTCAAGGGGACTAGTAGTGCACGAGCAGTACTTC. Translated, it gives CASSSRGLVVHEQYF.

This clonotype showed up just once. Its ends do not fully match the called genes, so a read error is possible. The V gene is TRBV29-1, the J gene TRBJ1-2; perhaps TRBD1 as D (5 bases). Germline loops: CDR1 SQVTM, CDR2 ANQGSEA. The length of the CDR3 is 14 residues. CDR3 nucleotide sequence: TGCAGCTCGGAAGGGGCGGTTGGTGGCTATGGCTACATCTTC. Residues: CSSEGAVGGYGYIF.

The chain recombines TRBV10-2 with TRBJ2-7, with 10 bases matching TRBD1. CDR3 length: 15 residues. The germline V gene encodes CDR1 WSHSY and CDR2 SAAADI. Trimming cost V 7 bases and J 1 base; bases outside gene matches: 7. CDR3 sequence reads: CASIQDRGKSYEQYF. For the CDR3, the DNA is TGCGCCAGCATCCAGGACAGGGGGAAGTCCTACGAGCAGTACTTC.